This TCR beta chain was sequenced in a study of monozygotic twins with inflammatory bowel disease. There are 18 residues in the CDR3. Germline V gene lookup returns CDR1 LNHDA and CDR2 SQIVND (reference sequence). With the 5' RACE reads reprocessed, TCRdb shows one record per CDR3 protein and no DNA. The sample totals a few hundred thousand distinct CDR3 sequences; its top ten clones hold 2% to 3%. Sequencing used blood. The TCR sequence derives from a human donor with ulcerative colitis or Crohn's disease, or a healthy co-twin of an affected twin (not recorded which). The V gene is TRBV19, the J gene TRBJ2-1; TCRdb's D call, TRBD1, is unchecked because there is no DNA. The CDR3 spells CASSSHLIDRENYNEQFF.